These T cell receptor beta chains were read from a single sample in a study of blood T cell repertoires in COVID-19. The table came from immunoSEQ multiplex PCR; TCRdb's copy has only in-frame clones and leaves some out. The sample lists some 260,000 clones, around 89% occurring once. The sequencing input was peripheral blood. These receptor sequences come from a woman in her 40s who had recovered from COVID-19. CDR3s include the opening cysteine and the closing phenylalanine or tryptophan. The D gene is left open where the match is weak. Only some rows state a clone size, as once, few, many or a class for expanded clones.

size	V	J	D	DNA	CDR3
.	TRBV7-3	TRBJ2-3	.	TGTGCCAGCAGCCCGATGGGACATACCTCTAGCACAGATACGCAGTATTTT	CASSPMGHTSSTDTQYF
.	TRBV27	TRBJ1-1	.	TGTGCCAGCAGTTTAGCGGTGGGGGCGAACACTGAAGCTTTCTTT	CASSLAVGANTEAFF
.	TRBV19	TRBJ2-7	.	TGTGCCACCCGACACGGAGGCTACGAGCAGTACTTC	CATRHGGYEQYF
once	TRBV20-1	TRBJ1-5	.	TGCAGTGCTAGTAGGGGTAATCAGCCCCAGCATTTT	CSASRGNQPQHF
.	TRBV5-1	TRBJ2-3	TRBD1	TGCGCCAGCAGGGGGACAGGAGTAGATACGCAGTATTTT	CASRGTGVDTQYF
.	TRBV29-1	TRBJ1-1	.	TGCAGCGTTGCCCCCAGACAGAACACTGAAGCTTTCTTT	CSVAPRQNTEAFF
.	TRBV24-1	TRBJ2-2	TRBD1	TGTGCCACCAGTGACCTCCCGGGACAGGGTCCCGGGGAGCTGTTTTTT	CATSDLPGQGPGELFF
.	TRBV7-2	TRBJ2-4	TRBD2	TGTGCCAGCAGCCCGGGGGAAGGGGGTAGCGGGAACAAAAACATTCAGTACTTC	CASSPGEGGSGNKNIQYF
.	TRBV7-2	TRBJ1-2	TRBD1	TGTGCCAGCAGCCGGGACAGGCGCCTTAACTATGGCTACACCTTC	CASSRDRRLNYGYTF
.	TRBV19	TRBJ1-2	.	TGTGCCAGTAGTATCCCCGGGGCGGGGGCTAACTATGGCTACACCTTC	CASSIPGAGANYGYTF
.	TRBV19	TRBJ1-2	.	TGTGCCAGTAGTATAGATGCCCAGAGCGGGGTGGGCTACACCTTC	CASSIDAQSGVGYTF
.	TRBV5-4	TRBJ2-2	.	TGTGCCAGCAGCTTGGATGGGATCGGGGGGCGGACCGGGGAGCTGTTTTTT	CASSLDGIGGRTGELFF
.	TRBV9	TRBJ2-3	.	TGTGCCAGCAGCGTAGTGGTGGCGGGCACAGATACGCAGTATTTT	CASSVVVAGTDTQYF
.	TRBV7-2	TRBJ1-1	TRBD1	TGTGCCAGCAGCCCCCGACAGGGAACAAACACTGAAGCTTTCTTT	CASSPRQGTNTEAFF
.	TRBV18	TRBJ1-2	.	TGTGCCAGCTCCACAGGAAACTATGGCTACACCTTC	CASSTGNYGYTF
.	TRBV5-6	TRBJ1-2	TRBD1	TGTGCCAGCAGCTTGGTGGCCGGGACAGGGGCTAACTATGGCTACACCTTC	CASSLVAGTGANYGYTF
.	TRBV6-1	TRBJ2-7	.	TGTGCCAGCAGTGACCCCGGGGTTAGCTCCTACGAGCAGTACTTC	CASSDPGVSSYEQYF
.	TRBV20-1	TRBJ1-1	.	TGCAGTGCTAGTGGGTTTGGCACCGCCACTGAAGCTTTCTTT	CSASGFGTATEAFF